A single sample gave rise to the 19 T cell receptor beta chains below, sequenced in a study of T-cell memory formation after mild COVID-19. TCRdb fed the 5' RACE reads into MiXCR, producing one record per CDR3 protein. The profile shows almost 250,000 distinct CDR3 sequences, 15% of them singletons. Sequencing was performed on PBMCs or a T cell subset sorted from them (not recorded which). The receptors stem from an adult woman who had mild COVID-19 (a few samples of this study predate the infection). Cell type and time point are not known.

This clonotype came up a few times. J is TRBJ2-7 and V is TRBV7-2, with 8 bases fitting TRBD2. The CDR3 is 16 amino acids. J was trimmed by 3 bases and V by 0 bases; bases with no gene match: 7. Germline CDR1 and CDR2: SGHTA and FQGNSA. CDR3 bases: TGTGCCAGCAGCTTAGCAGGGATCAGCGGGAGCTACGAGCAGTACTTC. Amino acid sequence: CASSLAGISGSYEQYF.

The CDR3 spells CATRGAGEGIQYF. The DNA for the CDR3 is TGTGCCACCAGGGGGGCGGGGGAGGGCATTCAGTACTTC. The J gene is TRBJ2-4, the V gene TRBV24-1; D is perhaps TRBD2 (7 bases). The V and J ends lost 7 bases and 9 bases respectively, with 15 bases between them. The CDR3 runs to 13 residues. CDR1 is KGHDR, CDR2 SFDVKD, per germline.

This clonotype was counted only a few times. V usage is TRBV9 and J usage is TRBJ2-6; 7 positions match TRBD1. The CDR3 spans 18 residues. Germline CDR1 SGDLS, CDR2 YYNGEE. Germline trimming cut 4 bases from V and 2 bases from J; bases unmatched to any gene: 12. DNA of the CDR3: TGTGCCAGCAGCACTTTCCGACAGGGTAGAGCTGGGGCCAACGTCCTGACTTTC. It yields the protein CASSTFRQGRAGANVLTF. Filled out from reference TRBV9 and TRBJ2-6, the complete variable domain reads DSGVTQTPKHLITATGQRVTLRCSPRSGDLSVYWYQQSLDQGLQFLIQYYNGEERAKGNILERFSAQQFPDLHSELNLSSLELGDSALYFCASSTFRQGRAGANVLTFGAGSRLTVL.

J is TRBJ2-1 and V is TRBV5-1; TRBD1 aligns across 7 bases. The CDR3 totals 13 residues. Germline-derived CDR1 and CDR2 are SGHRS and YFSETQ. Unmatched junction bases numbered 3, after V lost 4 bases and J lost 5 bases. The CDR3: CASSRDSNNEQFF. In nucleotides, the CDR3 is TGCGCCAGCAGCCGGGACAGCAACAATGAGCAGTTCTTC. Supplemented by reference TRBV5-1 and TRBJ2-1, the full variable domain reads KAGVTQTPRYLIKTRGQQVTLSCSPISGHRSVSWYQQTPGQGLQFLFEYFSETQRNKGNFPGRFSGRQFSNSRSEMNVSTLELGDSALYLCASSRDSNNEQFFGPGTRLTVL.

This clonotype was seen ten or more times. This rearrangement joins TRBV4-1 to TRBJ2-3; 7 bases line up with TRBD2. Germline-derived CDR1 and CDR2 are MGHRA and YSYEKL. J lost 0 bases, V lost 0 bases, and 9 bases had no gene match. The CDR3 loop spans 18 amino acids. The CDR3, as DNA: TGCGCCAGCAGCCAAGATTTCGAACGAGCGGGGAGCACAGATACGCAGTATTTT. Translating it yields CASSQDFERAGSTDTQYF.

Written as DNA, the CDR3 is TGTGCCAGCATTAGCGGGGTCCAAGAGACCCAGTACTTC. This encodes CASISGVQETQYF. The rearrangement joins TRBV6-2 or TRBV6-3 to TRBJ2-5, with TRBD2 identical over 8 bases. Trimming at V came to 7 bases and at J to 1 base, leaving 2 bases not matched to a gene. The CDR3 is 13 residues long. From germline, CDR1 is MNHEY and CDR2 SVGEGT.

V and J are TRBV4-1 and TRBJ2-5, with D perhaps matching TRBD2 (7 bases). V dropped 7 bases and J dropped 2 bases, with 14 bases sitting between them. Germline V CDR1 and CDR2: MGHRA, YSYEKL. This CDR3 comprises 14 residues. The CDR3 region has the DNA TGCGCCAGCACCGAGGGGGGGTTTCAAGAGACCCAGTACTTC. Amino acid sequence: CASTEGGFQETQYF.

Only a few counts were recorded for this clonotype. The chain carries TRBV6-2 or TRBV6-3 and TRBJ1-2; D uncertain. V was shortened by 2 bases and J by 7 bases, with 14 bases between the two germline ends. The CDR3 totals 14 residues. Germline V gene sequence: CDR1 MNHEY, CDR2 SVGEGT. The chain's CDR3 is CASSYGSRLGGYTF. The DNA of the CDR3 is TGTGCCAGCAGTTACGGGTCCAGGCTGGGTGGCTACACCTTC.

In this sample, this clonotype turned up a few times. The V and J genes are TRBV15 and TRBJ1-5; D remains unclear. There are 16 residues in the CDR3. CDR1 is LNHNV and CDR2 is YYDKDF in the germline V gene (reference sequence). V was pared by 1 base and J by 0 bases, with 10 bases between. The CDR3 sequence: CATSRAAHLSNQPQHF. CDR3 sequence (DNA): TGTGCCACCAGCAGAGCGGCTCACCTTAGCAATCAGCCCCAGCATTTT.

This clonotype was counted at least ten times. The chain combines TRBV5-1 with TRBJ2-5; TRBD2 agrees at 12 bases. This CDR3 region has 16 residues. V shed 0 bases and J 3 bases; nucleotides not matched to a gene: 3. Germline V gene lookup returns CDR1 SGHRS and CDR2 YFSETQ. The DNA for the CDR3 is TGCGCCAGCAGCTTGGCAGGACTAGCGGGGAAAGAGACCCAGTACTTC. Translated: CASSLAGLAGKETQYF.

There are a few counts of this clonotype. The chain recombines TRBV20-1 with TRBJ2-7; D possibly corresponds to TRBD2 (5 bases). This CDR3 contains 17 residues. Per the germline V gene, CDR1 is DFQATT and CDR2 is SNEGSKA (reference sequence). The V gene lost 0 bases and the J gene lost 6 bases, with 24 bases spanning the gap. The CDR3 coding sequence is TGCAGTGCTAGAGACCGATCGCGGACGGGTCGCGGGCTCGAGCAGTACTTC. It yields the protein CSARDRSRTGRGLEQYF.

This clonotype was seen repeatedly, ten times or more. The rearrangement uses TRBV10-3 and TRBJ2-7; D is ambiguous. This CDR3 comprises 15 residues. Germline assignment: CDR1 ENHRY and CDR2 SYGVKD. Trimming shortened V by 0 bases and J by 0 bases, and 9 bases separated the two germline ends. CDR3 nucleotide sequence: TGTGCCATCAGTGAGTCGGGTCCGGGCTCCTACGAGCAGTACTTC. Protein: CAISESGPGSYEQYF.

Ten or more counts support this clonotype. In DNA, the CDR3 is TGCGCCAGCAGCCAAGAGCAGTCAAGCAATCAGCCCCAGCATTTT. Its translation: CASSQEQSSNQPQHF. V gene TRBV4-3 combines with J gene TRBJ1-5; D gene unclear. Trimming cost V 0 bases and J 1 base, with 7 bases left between them. Germline V gene sequence: CDR1 LGHNA, CDR2 YSLEER. This CDR3 has 15 amino acids.

The chain uses TRBV4-2 and TRBJ2-3; 10 positions agree with TRBD2. V was pared by 1 base and J by 5 bases, with 0 bases of the junction left unmatched. Germline V CDR1 and CDR2: LGHNA, YNFKEQ. This CDR3 is built from 14 residues. The CDR3 spells CASSQGLAGDTQYF. In nucleotides, the CDR3 is TGTGCCAGCAGCCAAGGACTAGCGGGAGATACGCAGTATTTT.

This clonotype showed up many times. The CDR3 protein is CASSKTDSEAFF. CDR3 DNA: TGTGCCAGCAGCAAAACAGACAGCGAAGCTTTCTTT. The V call is TRBV9, the J call TRBJ1-1; D is perhaps TRBD1 (5 bases). V dropped 4 bases and J dropped 8 bases, with 12 bases sitting between them. Germline V gene data show CDR1 as SGDLS and CDR2 as YYNGEE. The CDR3 is 12 amino acids.

The chain recombines TRBV5-1 with TRBJ2-7; no clear D gene. CDR1 and CDR2 from the germline V gene are SGHRS and YFSETQ. V gave up 0 bases and J gave up 3 bases, with 10 bases separating them. The CDR3 sequence is 14 residues long. CDR3 amino acids: CASSLVYGNYEQYF. The CDR3, as DNA: TGCGCCAGCAGCTTGGTCTACGGTAACTACGAGCAGTACTTC.

This clonotype has just a few counts. The genes are TRBV9 and TRBJ2-3; 12 nucleotides line up with TRBD2. Germline V lookup: CDR1 SGDLS, CDR2 YYNGEE. The CDR3 consists of 16 residues. The J segment lost 6 bases and the V segment lost 1 base, leaving 6 bases of the junction unmatched. Written as DNA, the CDR3 is TGTGCCAGCAGCGTATTGGCTAGCGGGGGGGCGGATACGCAGTATTTT. This gives the protein CASSVLASGGADTQYF.

The rearrangement links TRBV20-1 to TRBJ1-2, with TRBD1 as a possible D gene (5 bases). The germline gives CDR1 DFQATT, CDR2 SNEGSKA (reference sequence). The ends were cut back, 5 bases at V and 6 bases at J, with 13 bases in the middle. The CDR3 is made up of 12 amino acids. The CDR3 nucleotides read TGCAGTGCTTCCCAAGGAGGGGATGGCTACACCTTC. Translated, it gives CSASQGGDGYTF.

The chain uses TRBV3-1 and TRBJ1-5; D is unresolved. CDR3 length equals 14 residues. The V gene lost 0 bases and the J gene lost 1 base, with 4 bases spanning the gap. Germline V lookup: CDR1 LGHDT, CDR2 YNNKEL (reference sequence). In DNA form, the CDR3 reads TGTGCCAGCAGCCAAGATGCGAGCAATCAGCCCCAGCATTTT. Translating gives CASSQDASNQPQHF.